This T cell receptor beta chain was found in a study of blood T cell repertoires in COVID-19. Across the whole study: Acute and convalescent COVID-19 specimens originated in the United States, Italy and Spain. T cells, B-cell-depleted T cells, or PBMCs provided the cDNA or gDNA that served as material.

This clone was observed a few times. Source study methods: Reference gene primer amplification yielded estimated nucleated cell counts. Using immunoSEQ multiplex PCR, the repertoire was profiled, and TCRdb retains in-frame clones only, with some absent. That table is the source of V, J and clone size, and D and trimming were worked out from the DNA. The sample lists 95,000 to 100,000 clones, about 88% occurring once. The CDR3 extends over 12 amino acids. This sequence was found in a woman aged 60-75 years with acute or convalescent COVID-19. The sequencing input was peripheral blood. The genes are TRBV21-1 and TRBJ1-5; TRBD1, as called in the table, went unchecked against the DNA. TRBV21-1 is a known pseudogene. The CDR3 reads CATKQGNQPQHF. The CDR3, as DNA: TGTGCCACCAAACAGGGAAATCAGCCCCAGCATTTT.